This T cell receptor (beta chain) was recorded in a study of T cell repertoires in cytomegalovirus infection. In the study overall: CMV infection together with matching HLA type was indicated by public TCR beta signatures.

Study-wide results and caveats: Dominant in the ex vivo response were TCR beta clonotypes restricted by HLA-C and specific for CMV. People with CMV and the relevant HLA were identified by cumulative public TCR beta family frequency.

Germline V gene data show CDR1 as SGHTA and CDR2 as FQGTGA. V shed 5 bases and J 6 bases; nucleotides not matched to a gene: 7. There are 15 residues in the CDR3. TCRdb itself ran the reads through MiXCR, one entry per CDR3 protein. This table holds fewer than 300,000 distinct CDR3 sequences, about 26% found once. This clonotype appeared many times. What it recognizes is unknown. The receptor's source is a human donor in good health (CMV status not recorded). Some clones in this sample may be carry-over from other donors' samples. Sequenced material: PBMCs. The gene calls are TRBV7-3 and TRBJ2-7, with 13 bases that match TRBD2. The CDR3 DNA reads TGTGCCAGCAGCCCACTAGCGGGGGGGCCTTCCGAGCAGTACTTC. This gives the protein CASSPLAGGPSEQYF. The full variable domain, in which reference TRBV7-3 and TRBJ2-7 provide the parts outside the CDR3, is GAGVSQTPSNKVTEKGKYVELRCDPISGHTALYWYRQSLGQGPEFLIYFQGTGAADDSGLPNDRFFAVRPEGSVSTLKIQRTERGDSAVYLCASSPLAGGPSEQYFGPGTRLTVT.